A selection of T cell receptor beta chains follows, all from one sample in a study of T-cell reconstitution after alpha-beta-depleted transplantation in children. Each CDR3 protein is one row after TCRdb ran MiXCR on the PCR reads. In the table there are some 640,000 distinct CDR3 sequences, 16% of which are singletons. The source was PBMCs from the stem cell graft donor, collected from the stem cell graft. These TCRs come from a human donor who donated a stem cell graft to a child with acute myeloid leukemia. CDR3s include the opening cysteine and the closing phenylalanine or tryptophan. Fields, in order: J gene, D gene, V gene, clone size, CDR3 DNA, CDR3 protein. D genes are given only for firm matches. A clone size is listed for some rows: how often the clone was seen (once, few, many), or a class if it is expanded.

j_call: TRBJ1-1; d_call: NA; v_call: TRBV5-1; clone_size: NA; cdr3_nt: TGCGCCAGCAGCAAACCCGACAGCCCGAACACTGAAGCTTTCTTT; cdr3_aa: CASSKPDSPNTEAFF
j_call: TRBJ2-7; d_call: TRBD1; v_call: TRBV5-5; clone_size: many; cdr3_nt: TGTGCCAGCGGAAAAGACGGACAGGCCACCTACGAGCAGTACTTC; cdr3_aa: CASGKDGQATYEQYF
j_call: TRBJ2-1; d_call: NA; v_call: TRBV20-1; clone_size: NA; cdr3_nt: TGCAGTGCCGTTTTGGTGGGGAGATGCCCTCGCAATGAGCAGTTCTTC; cdr3_aa: CSAVLVGRCPRNEQFF
j_call: TRBJ2-1; d_call: NA; v_call: TRBV20-1; clone_size: many; cdr3_nt: TGCAGTGCTAGTACGGGCCCCTACAATGAGCAGTTCTTC; cdr3_aa: CSASTGPYNEQFF
j_call: TRBJ2-2; d_call: NA; v_call: TRBV29-1; clone_size: few; cdr3_nt: TGCAGCGTTGAAATTGGGCAGCACACCGGGGAGCTGTTTTTT; cdr3_aa: CSVEIGQHTGELFF
j_call: TRBJ2-1; d_call: NA; v_call: TRBV7-9; clone_size: NA; cdr3_nt: TGTGCCAGCAGCTGGGGGACCCGAAAAAATGAGCAGTTCTTC; cdr3_aa: CASSWGTRKNEQFF
j_call: TRBJ2-2; d_call: TRBD1; v_call: TRBV20-1; clone_size: NA; cdr3_nt: TGCAGTGCTCCCCCTGGACAGGGGGCGAACACCGGGGAGCTGTTTTTT; cdr3_aa: CSAPPGQGANTGELFF
j_call: TRBJ2-5; d_call: NA; v_call: TRBV20-1; clone_size: NA; cdr3_nt: TGCAGTAAACGGGGAGTGGAGGGGACCCAGTACTTC; cdr3_aa: CSKRGVEGTQYF
j_call: TRBJ2-5; d_call: NA; v_call: TRBV7-2; clone_size: many; cdr3_nt: TGTGCCAGCAACCCACCCAGCCAAGAGACCCAGTACTTC; cdr3_aa: CASNPPSQETQYF
j_call: TRBJ1-5; d_call: NA; v_call: TRBV21-1; clone_size: NA; cdr3_nt: TGTGCCAGCAGCAAAGCGCAGGGAAATAGCAATCAGCCCCAGCATTTT; cdr3_aa: CASSKAQGNSNQPQHF